The 28 T cell receptor beta chains reported below all come from one sample, sequenced in a study of T cell repertoires in cytomegalovirus infection. These receptors have no known antigen. MiXCR was run by TCRdb on the reads, yielding one entry per CDR3 protein. In the table there are 830,000 or so distinct CDR3 sequences, about 33% of which are singletons. The starting material was cultured CD8+ T cells from PBMCs, obtained from culture after CMV antigen stimulation. These receptors all come from a human donor in good health (CMV status not recorded). Some clones in this sample may be carry-over from other donors' samples.

This clonotype showed up just a few times. The V and J genes are TRBV10-1 and TRBJ1-2; no clear D. V shed 3 bases and J shed 4 bases, with 9 bases lying between them. Germline V gives CDR1 WNHNN, CDR2 SYGVQD (reference sequence). This CDR3 is built from 13 residues. The CDR3 DNA follows: TGCGCCAGCAGTGAAGAGGGAAGCTATGGCTACACCTTC. Encoded protein: CASSEEGSYGYTF.

The gene calls are TRBV12-3 or TRBV12-4 and TRBJ2-7; D is perhaps TRBD1 (5 bases). The CDR3 totals 15 residues. V lost 1 base and J lost 5, with 15 bases in between. The CDR3 region is CASSLEGPPSNEQYF. CDR3 bases: TGTGCCAGCAGTTTAGAGGGGCCGCCGTCTAACGAGCAGTACTTC.

This CDR3 reads CASSILRDRYNEQFF. CDR3 bases: TGTGCCAGTAGTATATTACGGGACAGGTACAATGAGCAGTTCTTC. This chain uses TRBV19 with TRBJ2-1; TRBD1 agrees at 8 bases. From germline, CDR1 is LNHDA and CDR2 SQIVND (reference sequence). CDR3 length equals 15 residues. Unmatched junction bases numbered 4, after V lost 2 bases and J lost 4 bases.

The sample holds a few counts of this clonotype. The chain uses TRBV10-3 and TRBJ1-5; no firm D call. V lost 8 bases to trimming and J lost 1 base, with 12 bases between them. The CDR3 contains 14 residues. Germline CDR1 reads ENHRY; CDR2 reads SYGVKD. The CDR3 coding sequence is TGTGCCATCTGGAACACGGGGAGCAATCAGCCCCAGCATTTT. This translates into CAIWNTGSNQPQHF.

This clonotype was detected a few times. The J gene is TRBJ1-5, the V gene TRBV4-2; no reliable D call. The CDR3 length is 16 residues. CDR1 is LGHNA, CDR2 YNFKEQ, per germline. V lost 0 bases to trimming and J lost 6 bases, with 15 bases between them. Here the CDR3 reads CASSQDVASLTQPQHF. In DNA form, the CDR3 reads TGTGCCAGCAGCCAAGATGTGGCGTCCTTAACTCAGCCCCAGCATTTT.

V gene TRBV13 combines with J gene TRBJ2-7; a weak D match, TRBD2 (7 bases). Germline values: CDR1 PRHDT, CDR2 FYEKMQ (reference sequence). V gave up 0 bases and J gave up 2 bases, with 11 bases separating them. The CDR3 runs 15 residues. CDR3 sequence reads: CASSLGRGAAYEQYV. As DNA, the CDR3 is TGTGCCAGCAGCTTAGGTCGGGGGGCTGCCTACGAGCAGTACGTC.

This clonotype was observed a few times. The V gene is TRBV6-6, the J gene TRBJ1-2; perhaps TRBD1 as D (5 bases). The germline CDR1 and CDR2 sequences are MNHNY and SVGAGI (reference sequence). CDR3 length equals 16 residues. Trimming removed 0 bases from V and 3 bases from J, with 14 bases in between. The CDR3 reads CASSYSKRGDDYGYTF. CDR3 DNA sequence: TGTGCCAGCAGTTACTCGAAACGGGGGGACGACTATGGCTACACCTTC.

V usage is TRBV19 and J usage is TRBJ2-7; D not resolved. V lost 3 bases and J 2 bases, leaving 11 bases between the germline ends. Per germline, CDR1 LNHDA and CDR2 SQIVND (reference sequence). The CDR3 consists of 14 residues. The CDR3 region has the DNA TGTGCCAGTAGTATGTTAGGCCAGCCCTACGAGCAGTACTTC. Translating it yields CASSMLGQPYEQYF.

The chain employs TRBV11-2 and TRBJ2-1; 7 bases match TRBD2. Germline-derived CDR1 and CDR2 are SGHAT and FQNNGV. V shed 3 bases, J shed 10 bases, and the junction held 3 bases outside the gene matches. The CDR3 extends over 12 amino acids. CDR3 sequence reads: CASSFGAGEQFF. The CDR3 nucleotides read TGTGCCAGCAGCTTCGGAGCGGGGGAGCAGTTCTTC.

V is TRBV19 and J is TRBJ2-1, with 7 bases matching TRBD1. The CDR3 spans 13 residues. After removal of 8 bases from V and 5 bases from J, the junction contained 6 bases not matched to a gene. Per germline, CDR1 LNHDA and CDR2 SQIVND (reference sequence). As DNA, the CDR3 is TGTGCCAGTTCGGACAGGCCGGACAATGAGCAGTTCTTC. Its protein product is CASSDRPDNEQFF.

This clonotype was picked up a small number of times. The rearrangement links TRBV7-9 to TRBJ2-7; 7 bases line up with TRBD2. The CDR3 sequence is 14 residues long. V lost 10 bases, J lost 2 bases, and 11 bases stayed unmatched. Germline CDR1 and CDR2: SEHNR and FQNEAQ (reference sequence). CDR3 amino acids: CAIPTGGPAYEQYV. DNA for the CDR3: TGTGCCATCCCCACGGGGGGACCAGCCTACGAGCAGTACGTC.

The CDR3 DNA follows: TGCAGTGCTGGGGGTGCGGCAACTAATGAAAAACTGTTTTTT. It translates to CSAGGAATNEKLFF. The chain combines TRBV20-1 with TRBJ1-4; TRBD1 is a possible D gene (5 bases). Trimming removed 5 bases at V and 0 bases at J, with 10 bases between. Germline-derived CDR1 and CDR2 are DFQATT and SNEGSKA (reference sequence). The CDR3 consists of 14 residues.

In this sample, this clonotype turned up many times. The chain joins TRBV7-6 to TRBJ1-1; D is uncertain. This CDR3 contains 13 residues. Looked up from germline, CDR1 is SGHVS and CDR2 is FNYEAQ. The V gene lost 2 bases and the J gene lost 1 base, with 5 bases spanning the gap. The CDR3 DNA follows: TGTGCCAGCAGCTTACAGACGAACACTGAAGCTTTCTTT. It codes for CASSLQTNTEAFF.

Only a few counts were recorded for this clonotype. The CDR3 is CASSSTDPFEQYV. In nucleotides, the CDR3 is TGTGCCAGCAGCTCCACGGACCCCTTCGAGCAGTACGTC. The chain uses TRBV7-9 and TRBJ2-7; D remains ambiguous. V was pared by 4 bases and J by 6 bases, with 13 bases between. This CDR3 comprises 13 residues. Germline V CDR1 and CDR2: SEHNR, FQNEAQ (reference sequence).

In the case of this clonotype: A read error may explain this, as a much larger clone is one base away. The chain uses TRBV12-3 or TRBV12-4 and TRBJ2-5, with 8 nucleotides matching TRBD1. This CDR3 spans 15 amino acids. This CDR3 is CVSSFSRGLQETQYF. The CDR3 nucleotides read TGTGTCAGCAGTTTCTCCAGGGGGCTTCAAGAGACCCAGTACTTC.

V gene TRBV4-1 combines with J gene TRBJ1-1; 11 nucleotides line up with TRBD1. The V gene end was trimmed by 5 bases and the J gene end by 5 bases; junction bases not matched to a gene: 10. Germline V gives CDR1 MGHRA, CDR2 YSYEKL. This CDR3 has 16 amino acids. CDR3 nucleotide sequence: TGCGCCAGCAGCTCCAGGACAGGGGGCGCGGCGACTGAAGCTTTCTTT. This encodes CASSSRTGGAATEAFF.

This clonotype was seen at least ten times. The chain links TRBV27 to TRBJ2-1; no firm D call. CDR3 length equals 13 residues. The V end lost 6 bases, the J end lost 1 base, and 7 bases lay between the germline ends. Germline CDR1 is MNHEY and CDR2 is SMNVEV (reference sequence). The CDR3 nucleotides are TGTGCCAGCAGCTCAGGATCCTACAATGAGCAGTTCTTC. It encodes CASSSGSYNEQFF.

This clonotype appeared a few times. The chain combines TRBV11-2 with TRBJ2-2; D is perhaps TRBD1 (5 bases). V was cut by 5 bases and J by 0 bases, with 13 bases left in between. The CDR3 runs 16 residues. CDR1 and CDR2 (germline): SGHAT, FQNNGV. CDR3 region: CASSADTFANTGELFF. DNA for the CDR3: TGTGCCAGCAGCGCGGACACCTTCGCGAACACCGGGGAGCTGTTTTTT. Variable domain in full (rest from reference TRBV11-2 and TRBJ2-2): EAGVAQSPRYKIIEKRQSVAFWCNPISGHATLYWYQQILGQGPKLLIQFQNNGVVDDSQLPKDRFSAERLKGVDSTLKIQPAKLEDSAVYLCASSADTFANTGELFFGEGSRLTVL.

This clonotype has just a few counts. This chain connects TRBV25-1 to TRBJ1-1; D ambiguous. This CDR3 is 12 amino acids long. The germline V and J ends were trimmed by 1 base and 4 bases, with 4 bases remaining between them. CDR1 is MGHDK and CDR2 is SYGVNS in the germline V gene. In DNA form, the CDR3 reads TGTGCCAGCAGTGAATTTGGCACTGAAGCTTTCTTT. Translation gives CASSEFGTEAFF.

This chain joins TRBV2 and TRBJ1-6, with a possible D match to TRBD1 (5 bases). Trimming removed 0 bases at V and 10 bases at J, with 13 bases between. CDR1 SNHLY and CDR2 FYNNEI come from the germline V gene. The CDR3 runs to 15 residues. Here the CDR3 DNA reads TGTGCCAGCAGTGAAGCGGCCCCGGGGCAGTCACCCCTCCACTTT. Translation gives CASSEAAPGQSPLHF.

This clonotype was observed a handful of times. The J gene is TRBJ1-5, the V gene TRBV27; D possibly corresponds to TRBD1 (5 bases). Germline CDR1 reads MNHEY; CDR2 reads SMNVEV (reference sequence). The CDR3 runs to 15 residues. V lost 0 bases, J lost 3 bases, and 9 bases lay in between. CDR3 sequence reads: CASSLSRTPNQPQHF. CDR3 in DNA: TGTGCCAGCAGTTTATCCAGGACACCCAATCAGCCCCAGCATTTT.

The rearrangement links TRBV5-1 to TRBJ2-2; D might be TRBD2 (5 bases). Trimming pared 0 bases from V and 5 bases from J, leaving 14 bases between. Per germline, CDR1 SGHRS and CDR2 YFSETQ. The CDR3 is 16 residues long. The CDR3 sequence: CASSLGTGFPTGELFF. CDR3 nucleotides: TGCGCCAGCAGCTTGGGGACGGGATTCCCAACCGGGGAGCTGTTTTTT.

The rearrangement uses TRBV4-1 and TRBJ1-2; no clear D. There are 16 residues in the CDR3. Deletions cut 0 bases from V and 4 bases from J, with 15 bases between. Per germline, CDR1 MGHRA and CDR2 YSYEKL. CDR3 coding DNA: TGCGCCAGCAGCCAAGATCCCGCAATGATGGTCTATGGCTACACCTTC. Amino acid sequence: CASSQDPAMMVYGYTF.

This clonotype was picked up a small number of times. The rearrangement joins TRBV10-3 to TRBJ2-3; D gene ambiguous. Germline CDR1 ENHRY, CDR2 SYGVKD. V dropped 2 bases and J dropped 2 bases, with 14 bases sitting between them. The length of the CDR3 is 16 residues. Written as DNA, the CDR3 is TGTGCCATCAGTGAGATGGACGGATCGGACACAGATACGCAGTATTTT. Translated, it gives CAISEMDGSDTDTQYF.

The chain employs TRBV7-6 and TRBJ2-4, with D perhaps matching TRBD1 (7 bases). Trimming shortened V by 5 bases and J by 5 bases, and 13 bases separated the two germline ends. The CDR3 loop spans 14 amino acids. The germline V gene encodes CDR1 SGHVS and CDR2 FNYEAQ. In nucleotides, the CDR3 is TGTGCCAGCAGCCAGGGCAGGGGGGAAAACATTCAGTACTTC. Encoded protein: CASSQGRGENIQYF.

The chain has TRBV7-9 and TRBJ1-2; D is possibly TRBD1 (6 bases). The CDR3 length is 13 residues. V lost 5 bases and J lost 7, with 14 bases in between. The germline V gene encodes CDR1 SEHNR and CDR2 FQNEAQ (reference sequence). For the CDR3, the DNA is TGTGCCAGCAGCACCCGACAGGATGTTGGCTACACCTTC. Encoded protein: CASSTRQDVGYTF. Variable domain in full (rest from reference TRBV7-9 and TRBJ1-2): DTGVSQNPRHKITKRGQNVTFRCDPISEHNRLYWYRQTLGQGPEFLTYFQNEAQLEKSRLLSDRFSAERPKGSFSTLEIQRTEQGDSAMYLCASSTRQDVGYTFGSGTRLTVV.

This clonotype was recorded many times. The rearrangement joins TRBV7-2 to TRBJ2-3, with D uncertain. V was clipped by 2 bases and J by 2 bases, with 14 bases between them. The CDR3 length is 16 residues. The germline V gene has CDR1 SGHTA and CDR2 FQGNSA. The CDR3 reads CASSLLQAFYTDTQYF. In DNA, the CDR3 is TGTGCCAGCAGCTTATTGCAGGCTTTCTACACAGATACGCAGTATTTT.

In this sample, this clonotype turned up a few times. V gene TRBV6-1 combines with J gene TRBJ1-2; a possible D gene is TRBD1 (5 bases). Between the trimmed V and J ends, which lost 3 bases and 7 bases, there was a span of 18 bases. The CDR3 spans 15 residues. Germline V gene lookup returns CDR1 MNHNS and CDR2 SASEGT. Written as DNA, the CDR3 is TGTGCCAGCAGTGAGTGGTCGGAGGGGCGGCTTGGCTACACCTTC. It yields the protein CASSEWSEGRLGYTF.